This note documents a single TCR beta chain sequence. Its target is unknown. This specimen comes from a study of vaccination effects on CD4 cells after COVID-19. About the study: Two doses of either BNT162b2 or mRNA-1273 were given to each participant. General study results and limits: The study enrolled few convalescent patients and sampled no early post-infection timepoints.

The germline V gene has CDR1 MNHEY and CDR2 SVGAGI. The CDR3 contains 14 residues. V lost 7 bases to trimming and J lost 6 bases, with 19 bases between them. Repertoires were generated with immunoSEQ multiplex PCR, while TCRdb's copy carries only in-frame clones and drops some. The repertoire holds about 23,000 clones, with 73% as singletons. The ViraFEST assay expanded antigen-specific CD4+ T cells with viral peptide pools before sequencing. With approximately 9 days of culture completed, CD4+ T cells were isolated. Each vaccine recipient was nucleocapsid antibody negative and had no prior SARS-CoV-2 infection. After approximately 2 million PBMC were placed in each well, they were cultured with around 10 IU/ml IL-2 and approximately 10 ug/ml peptides. A half-volume exchange with IL-2 medium occurred on days 3 and 7.

The TCR was taken from a human donor who received a COVID-19 vaccine. The chain recombines TRBV6-5 with TRBJ2-7; possibly TRBD1 for D (5 bases). The specimen comprised CD4+ T cells from PBMCs cultured with SARS-CoV-2 spike peptides, sampled before COVID-19 vaccination. CDR3 sequence: CASTLETAFGEQYF. The CDR3 region has the DNA TGTGCCAGCACGTTGGAGACAGCCTTCGGCGAGCAGTACTTC.